Sequencing of this T cell receptor (beta chain) was carried out in a study of blood T cell repertoires in COVID-19. Across the study: Both acute and convalescent COVID-19 samples were obtained from the United States, Italy and Spain.

TCRdb keeps only in-frame clones here, not all; method: immunoSEQ multiplex PCR. The table shows 150,000 to 200,000 clones, with 82% occurring only once. From germline, CDR1 is SGHDT and CDR2 YYEEEE. This CDR3 region has 13 residues. V dropped 1 base and J dropped 0 bases, with 4 bases sitting between them. The sample taken for sequencing was peripheral blood. This clonotype originated in a woman in her 70s with acute or convalescent COVID-19. This chain uses TRBV5-6 with TRBJ1-1; no clear D. The CDR3: CASSLSVNTEAFF. In DNA, the CDR3 is TGTGCCAGCAGCTTGTCCGTGAACACTGAAGCTTTCTTT. Looking up the rest from reference TRBV5-6 and TRBJ1-1 gives the full variable domain: DAGVTQSPTHLIKTRGQQVTLRCSPKSGHDTVSWYQQALGQGPQFIFQYYEEEERQRGNFPDRFSGHQFPNYSSELNVNALLLGDSALYLCASSLSVNTEAFFGQGTRLTVV.